The source of this TCR beta chain is a study of T-cell memory formation after mild COVID-19. Study-wide context: The TCR clusters were mostly specific to one donor.

Study outcomes and limitations: Whereas later expanders leaned CD4+, clones contracting day 15 to 85 showed a balanced CD4/CD8 makeup. Researchers could not confirm that second-wave clones peaking on day 37 targeted SARS-CoV-2.

This clonotype has at least ten counts. Its specificity is not known. After 5'RACE with constant-segment primers, TCR alpha and TCR beta cDNA libraries carrying sample barcodes and UMIs were obtained. MiXCR was run by TCRdb on the 5' RACE reads, yielding one entry per CDR3 protein. The sample lists around 320,000 distinct CDR3 sequences; just under 20% were seen once. V lost 8 bases to trimming and J lost 1 base, with 14 bases between them. From germline, CDR1 is SNHLY and CDR2 FYNNEI. This CDR3 contains 15 residues. The source material was PBMCs or a T cell subset sorted from them (not recorded which). This TCR was recovered from a man younger than 30 who had mild COVID-19 (a few samples of this study predate the infection). Cell type and time point are not known. The chain is built from TRBV2 and TRBJ2-2; D assignment may be TRBD1 or TRBD2 (5 bases each). DNA for the CDR3: TGTGCCAGCGGGCTCGGGACCGAGAACACCGGGGAGCTGTTTTTT. It encodes CASGLGTENTGELFF.